Below are 18 T cell receptor beta chains sequenced from a single sample in a study of blood T cell repertoires in COVID-19. Sequenced by immunoSEQ multiplex PCR; TCRdb stores in-frame clones only, minus some. The sample shows over 200,000 clones, 80% to 90% of them seen only once. Sequencing was carried out using peripheral blood. The receptors derive from a man at least 80 years old with acute or convalescent COVID-19.

The DNA for the CDR3 is TGCGCCAGCAGCGCGCGCGGGGGCGGTTACAATGAGCAGTTCTTC. It codes for CASSARGGGYNEQFF. The chain uses TRBV5-1 and TRBJ2-1; a weak D match, TRBD2 (7 bases). V was trimmed by 4 bases and J by 4 bases, leaving 15 bases between them. The CDR3 runs 15 residues. The germline CDR1 and CDR2 sequences are SGHRS and YFSETQ.

This clone was detected many times. The chain joins TRBV6-5 to TRBJ1-1; 10 positions match TRBD1. The CDR3 spans 15 residues. CDR1 is MNHEY, CDR2 SVGAGI, per germline. V was pared by 7 bases and J by 5 bases, with 10 bases of the junction left unmatched. CDR3 DNA sequence: TGTGCCAGCAATTGGGACAGGGGTGTTAGTACTGAAGCTTTCTTT. This codes for CASNWDRGVSTEAFF.

This sequence joins TRBV30 and TRBJ2-5; 9 bases agree with TRBD2. From germline, CDR1 is GTSNPN and CDR2 SVGIG (reference sequence). The CDR3 is 14 residues long. Trimming took 0 bases from V and 7 from J; bases not matched to a gene: 6. The DNA for the CDR3 is TGTGCCTGGAGTGTAGCGGGGGGACTAGGGACCCAGTACTTC. Translating gives CAWSVAGGLGTQYF.

The chain links TRBV18 to TRBJ2-7; D perhaps matches TRBD1 (6 bases). V lost 0 bases and J lost 6, with 12 bases in between. CDR1 and CDR2 (germline): KGHSH, LQKENI. The CDR3 loop spans 14 amino acids. In nucleotides, the CDR3 is TGTGCCAGCTCACCACCGTCACAGGGTCTCGAGCAGTACTTC. It yields the protein CASSPPSQGLEQYF.

This clone has a single count. The chain carries TRBV15 and TRBJ2-5, with 8 bases lining up with TRBD2. CDR3 length: 18 residues. Germline CDR1 is LNHNV and CDR2 is YYDKDF (reference sequence). Trimming removed 7 bases from V and 5 bases from J; junction bases left unmatched: 21. The CDR3, as DNA: TGTGCCACCACCGAAGGGACGGGGGGCGGCGGGAGGTACGAGACCCAGTACTTC. This codes for CATTEGTGGGGRYETQYF.

The chain links TRBV9 to TRBJ2-1; the D gene is possibly TRBD2 (6 bases). The CDR3 length is 18 residues. Germline V gene lookup returns CDR1 SGDLS and CDR2 YYNGEE. V gave up 0 bases and J gave up 0 bases, with 16 bases separating them. CDR3 region: CASSVGLAPRSSYNEQFF. CDR3 nucleotides: TGTGCCAGCAGCGTAGGGCTAGCGCCACGGAGCTCCTACAATGAGCAGTTCTTC.

CDR3 sequence (DNA): TGTGCCAGCAGTGAAGACGTCGGGAGGGCTGGGACCGGGGAGCTGTTTTTT. Translating gives CASSEDVGRAGTGELFF. The V gene is TRBV6-1, the J gene TRBJ2-2, with 8 bases aligning to TRBD2. Trimming removed 1 base from V and 5 bases from J; junction bases left unmatched: 9. CDR3 length equals 17 residues. The germline CDR1 and CDR2 sequences are MNHNS and SASEGT.

The chain employs TRBV29-1 and TRBJ2-5; no clear D. Trimming took off 5 bases at V and 3 bases at J, with 10 bases between the two ends. The CDR3 consists of 12 residues. The germline CDR1 and CDR2 sequences are SQVTM and ANQGSEA. As DNA, the CDR3 is TGCAGCGTTAACACAGCTAAAGAGACCCAGTACTTC. Translated, it gives CSVNTAKETQYF.

The V gene is TRBV3-1 (or the pseudogene TRBV3-2), the J gene TRBJ1-2, with 7 nucleotides matching TRBD1. The CDR3 is 13 amino acids. J was trimmed by 3 bases and V by 8 bases; bases with no gene match: 6. The germline gives CDR1 LGHDT, CDR2 YNNKEL (reference sequence). The CDR3 coding sequence is TGTGCCAGCGCTCAGGGGGAATACTATGGCTACACCTTC. Amino acids: CASAQGEYYGYTF.

CDR3 bases: TGTGCCAGCAGTGAGGACAGGGGGCAGACCGGGGAGCTGTTTTTT. It yields the protein CASSEDRGQTGELFF. The chain employs TRBV25-1 and TRBJ2-2, with TRBD1 matching 11 bases. The CDR3 spans 15 residues. Losses at the gene ends were 3 bases for V and 5 bases for J; bases not matched to a gene: 2. The V gene's germline CDR1 is MGHDK and CDR2 SYGVNS.

As regards this clone: Other DNA sequences within the sample encode an identical CDR3. The rearrangement links TRBV2 to TRBJ1-5; 7 bases map to TRBD1. CDR3 length equals 13 residues. CDR1 SNHLY and CDR2 FYNNEI come from the germline V gene. J gave up 2 bases and V 8 bases, and 3 bases lay outside the gene matches. CDR3 sequence reads: CASSGTGNQPQHF. The CDR3 nucleotides are TGTGCCAGCTCCGGGACAGGCAATCAGCCCCAGCATTTT.

The chain joins TRBV30 to TRBJ2-6; 8 bases align to TRBD2. In germline, CDR1 is GTSNPN, CDR2 SVGIG (reference sequence). The CDR3 has 18 amino acids. With 0 bases clipped from V and 0 bases from J, the junction kept 7 bases outside the gene matches. The CDR3 coding sequence is TGTGCCTGGAGTGTAGGTCGGGGGGGTTTCTCTGGGGCCAACGTCCTGACTTTC. It yields the protein CAWSVGRGGFSGANVLTF.

This sequence joins TRBV12-3 or TRBV12-4 and TRBJ1-5; D possibly corresponds to TRBD1 (6 bases). Trimming took off 5 bases at V and 3 bases at J, with 8 bases between the two ends. The CDR3 is 13 amino acids. CDR3 protein: CASSGQYNQPQHF. The CDR3 region has the DNA TGTGCCAGCAGTGGACAGTACAATCAGCCCCAGCATTTT.

The CDR3 protein is CATSDSQGGGIGNQPQHF. CDR3 nucleotides: TGTGCCACCAGTGATTCACAGGGAGGGGGTATCGGCAATCAGCCCCAGCATTTT. The chain combines TRBV24-1 with TRBJ1-5; TRBD1 might be the D (6 bases). The CDR3 is 18 residues long. CDR1 is KGHDR, CDR2 SFDVKD, per germline. V was shortened by 2 bases and J by 2 bases, with 18 bases between the two germline ends.

The chain uses TRBV6-4 and TRBJ2-2; 14 bases are shared with TRBD2. The CDR3 has 15 residues. V lost 6 bases, J lost 4 bases, and 1 base stayed unmatched. CDR1 is MRHNA, CDR2 SNTAGT, per germline. The CDR3 DNA is TGTGCCAGCAGAGGACTAGCGGGGGGCACCGGGGAGCTGTTTTTT. This translates into CASRGLAGGTGELFF.

This clone has just a few counts. The chain has TRBV13 and TRBJ2-7; 12 bases align to TRBD2. The CDR3 is 17 amino acids. The V gene's germline CDR1 is PRHDT and CDR2 FYEKMQ (reference sequence). After removal of 4 bases from V and 1 base from J, the junction contained 8 bases not matched to a gene. The CDR3 coding sequence is TGTGCCAGCAGCTCAGAGGGACTAGCGGGTCTTTCCTACGAGCAGTACTTC. Translating it yields CASSSEGLAGLSYEQYF.

This chain joins TRBV29-1 and TRBJ2-5; 9 nucleotides agree with TRBD1. CDR1 is SQVTM and CDR2 is ANQGSEA in the germline V gene. The trim removed 4 bases at V and 0 bases at J, leaving 6 bases unmatched. The CDR3 runs 15 residues. CDR3: CSVVRDRAHQETQYF. The CDR3 DNA reads as TGCAGCGTTGTGAGGGACAGGGCCCACCAAGAGACCCAGTACTTC.

This clone has only a few counts. V is TRBV28 and J is TRBJ1-5, with D unresolved. V lost 3 bases and J 6 bases, leaving 6 bases between the germline ends. There are 12 residues in the CDR3. Germline CDR1 MDHEN, CDR2 SYDVKM. As DNA, the CDR3 is TGTGCCAGCAGTTTTTCGAGTCAGCCCCAGCATTTT. This gives the protein CASSFSSQPQHF.